This TCR beta chain emerged from a study of PD-L1 blockade in urothelial cancer. Study as a whole: Patients' atezolizumab regimen, 1,200 mg intravenously every 3 weeks, began in the mid-2010s.

The V and J ends lost 6 bases and 5 bases respectively, with 11 bases between them. CDR1 is ENHRY and CDR2 is SYGVKD in the germline V gene. This CDR3 has 13 residues. The repertoire was sequenced with immunoSEQ multiplex PCR; TCRdb's copy has only in-frame clones and lacks some. Among more than 50,000 clones listed, 65% to 90% were seen once. With respect to this clone: The antigen remains unidentified.

Whole-study findings and limits: Blood clones associated with the tumor expanded more at 3 weeks in durable-benefit patients.

As to time point: pretreatment peripheral blood. Urothelial carcinoma, locally advanced or metastatic, affected the patients. Each individual provided 1 to 8 samples (taken pretreatment and on-treatment). This rearrangement joins TRBV10-3 to TRBJ2-1; D gene uncertain. This TCR derives from a man in his 70s with urothelial cancer. This specimen was PBMCs, taken around atezolizumab (anti-PD-L1) treatment. CDR3 in DNA: TGTGCCATCAGAAAAACATCAAACAATGAGCAGTTCTTC. Its protein product is CAIRKTSNNEQFF.